This T cell receptor beta chain was sequenced during a study of T-cell memory formation after mild COVID-19 (dated by TCRdb to the early 2020s). Describing the broader study: Most TCR sequence clusters were specific to one of the two donors. In a couple of donors, T-cell clones that expanded and contracted after mild COVID-19 were tracked by sequencing TCRalpha and TCRbeta repertoires over time. The cohort comprised two young, previously healthy adult volunteers, one female and one male.

Ficoll-Paque density gradient centrifugation was used to isolate PBMCs. Reads for this sample came from an Illumina NovaSeq 6000. TCRalpha and TCRbeta cDNA libraries were built by 5'RACE with constant-segment primers, adding sample barcodes and unique molecular identifiers. Trizol reagent was used to extract RNA from every sample. Libraries were amplified in two PCR steps, with a second sample barcode and Illumina TruSeq adapters added in the second step. Sequencing of libraries was performed on an Illumina NovaSeq with 2 x 150 bp paired-end reads. Per the authors' processing: Reads were demultiplexed and collapsed into UMI-guided consensus sequences with migec v1.2.7. Using mixcr v2.1.11, UMI consensuses were aligned to TRA and TRB V and J templates and then assembled into clonotypes. Clonotypes were classified as expanded or contracted when called significant by both edgeR and NoisET, with noise models trained on biological replicates. For edgeR calls, the cutoffs were a false discovery rate-adjusted p below 0.01 and a log2 fold-change threshold of 1. PCA with hierarchical clustering of max-normalized trajectories of the 1000 most abundant clonotypes was used as exploratory dynamics analysis. Separately sequenced CD4+ and CD8+ repertoires were used to assign a CD4 or CD8 phenotype to each responding clone. Starting from the raw public reads, TCRdb applied fastp trimming at Q25, assembled clones with MiXCR and retained in-frame beta chains. Under each unique CDR3 protein, matching rows form one entry showing the most common genes and DNA. The V and J calls and clone size come from TCRdb's table, not from the authors' own analysis. Here the sample has about 400,000 distinct CDR3 sequences; around a sixth occur a single time. Clones ranked in the top ten supply 20% to 25% of the sample.

This clonotype was observed many times. Its cognate antigen has yet to be identified. No base quality information exists; no much larger clone differs at one position. The paper as a whole reports these results and caveats: Balanced CD4/CD8 phenotypes were observed for clones contracting from day 15 to 85, whereas a bias towards CD4+ was observed for a second wave of clones expanding from day 15 to 37. SARS-CoV-2 specificity of the second-wave clones peaking on day 37 was not confirmed. Only two mild cases were covered by the study, and larger cohorts that include severe cases with pre-infection samples were considered necessary. The detection of some responding clones in pre-infection memory suggests that pre-existing cross-reactive memory T cells joined the SARS-CoV-2 response. Contracting CD4+ clones appeared mostly in the CM and EM memory subsets, whereas CD8+ clones were enriched in EMRA.

This sequence originates from a man between 18 and 35 years old who had mild COVID-19 (a few samples of this study predate the infection). The sample titles of this study are shuffled in the database, so cell type and time point are left out; the donor was told from shared clones. The specimen was PBMCs or a T cell subset sorted from them (not recorded which).

The nucleotide sequence reads TGTGCCAGCAGCCCAGACCCTCAGAACACCGGGGAGCTGTTTTTT. Its amino acids are CASSPDPQNTGELFF. Recombination connected TRBV7-2 to TRBJ2-2, with no reliable assignment of the D segment. Trimming at the junction amounts to 5 bases on V and 1 base on J, and the germline ends lie 11 bases apart. The CDR3 has 15 amino acids, counting the end cysteine and phenylalanine. Of all the DNA, just the CDR3 is kept, 45 bases in frame from base 1. Taken from the germline V gene, the CDR1 and CDR2 loops are SGHTA and FQGNSA.